These T cell receptor beta chains were read from a single sample in a study of cytomegalovirus exposure and HLA in healthy donors. Using immunoSEQ multiplex PCR, the repertoire was profiled, and TCRdb retains in-frame clones only, with some absent. The sample has 90,000 to 120,000 clones, 73% seen once. Sequencing was carried out using PBMCs. The receptors were sampled from a man between 25 and 39 years old in good health and CMV-seronegative. Both conserved end residues are part of each CDR3. A D gene is named only where the DNA matches it firmly. Rows may omit the clone size; those that give it use once, few, many or a size class.

D: NA
size: NA
V: TRBV2
J: TRBJ2-1
DNA: TGTGCCAGCAGCTGGACAGCGGCGGGTTATAGCAATGAGCAGTTCTTC
CDR3: CASSWTAAGYSNEQFF

D: TRBD1
size: once
V: TRBV7-8
J: TRBJ2-6
DNA: TGTGCCAGCAGCTTAACAGGGGCTGGGGCCAACGTCCTGACTTTC
CDR3: CASSLTGAGANVLTF

D: NA
size: medium-sized
V: TRBV11-2
J: TRBJ2-7
DNA: TGTGCCAGCAGTGGTAGGGAGATCGAGCAGTACTTC
CDR3: CASSGREIEQYF

D: TRBD2
size: once
V: TRBV6-4
J: TRBJ2-1
DNA: TGTGCCAGCAGTGACTCGCCGGGACTAGATAATGAGCAGTTCTTC
CDR3: CASSDSPGLDNEQFF

D: NA
size: once
V: TRBV18
J: TRBJ1-1
DNA: TGTGCCAGCTCAGCCCAACAGTTGACCGAAGCTTTCTTT
CDR3: CASSAQQLTEAFF

D: TRBD1
size: few
V: TRBV7-9
J: TRBJ2-7
DNA: TGTGCCAGCAGATCGACAGGGGCCTACGAGCAGTACTTC
CDR3: CASRSTGAYEQYF

D: TRBD1
size: few
V: TRBV7-2
J: TRBJ2-7
DNA: TGTGCCAGCAGCCCTCCCGGGACAGGGGTCCTTTACGAGCAGTACTTC
CDR3: CASSPPGTGVLYEQYF

D: TRBD1
size: NA
V: TRBV7-9
J: TRBJ2-5
DNA: TGTGCCAGCAGCATAACAGGGGCTTGGGGAGAGACCCAGTACTTC
CDR3: CASSITGAWGETQYF

D: TRBD1
size: few
V: TRBV4-1
J: TRBJ1-1
DNA: TGCGCCAGCAGCCACCCGGGACAGGGAAACACTGAAGCTTTCTTT
CDR3: CASSHPGQGNTEAFF

D: NA
size: NA
V: TRBV28
J: TRBJ2-5
DNA: TGTGCCAGCATTGGGTCGGCTAGCCAAGAGACCCAGTACTTC
CDR3: CASIGSASQETQYF

D: TRBD2
size: NA
V: TRBV4-1
J: TRBJ2-1
DNA: TGCGCCAGCAGCCGTCTCAGGAGCTCAGGGACTAGCGGGAGCGATGAGCAGTTCTTC
CDR3: CASSRLRSSGTSGSDEQFF

D: TRBD1
size: few
V: TRBV6-5
J: TRBJ1-1
DNA: TGTGCCAGCAGTCCCCGGACAGGCTACGGAGCTTTCTTT
CDR3: CASSPRTGYGAFF

D: TRBD2
size: NA
V: TRBV28
J: TRBJ2-7
DNA: TGTGCCAGCAGTTTACCGGGACTAGCGGGGACCGAGCAGTACTTC
CDR3: CASSLPGLAGTEQYF